This TCR beta chain stems from a study of cytomegalovirus exposure and HLA in healthy donors. CDR1 is LNHDA and CDR2 is SQIVND in the germline V gene (reference sequence). After removal of 3 bases from V and 5 bases from J, the junction contained 10 bases not matched to a gene. The CDR3 extends over 16 amino acids. On this clone itself: Antigen: not known.

13 Jbeta primers and 60 Vbeta primers were used for the PCR. Produced via immunoSEQ multiplex PCR; TCRdb's table is partial and in-frame only. Of 75,000 to 95,000 clones detected, approximately 78% appear once; the ten largest clones hold 4% to 5.5%. Study-wide points: According to an earlier analysis, most TCR beta V segments yielded productive rearrangements about 87% or about 30% of the time.

This clonotype originated in a male donor in good health and CMV-seropositive. This chain links TRBV19 with TRBJ1-5, with 7 nucleotides matching TRBD1. What was sequenced was PBMCs. The CDR3 nucleotides read TGTGCCAGTAGTATGTGGAGACAGGGCCCCGATCAGCCCCAGCATTTT. It codes for CASSMWRQGPDQPQHF.